This T cell receptor (beta chain) was observed in a study of T cell responses to AZD1222 COVID-19 vaccine. Study context: Pooling was applied to second doses at about 4 or about 12 weeks. Broader study findings: Of spike-specific TCRs, nearly half reportedly target regions left unmutated in variants. Donors, mostly white British, included more females; clonal diversity was possibly underestimated. Two AZD1222 doses significantly raised spike-specific TCR breadth and depth over controls.

Germline CDR1 is MNHEY and CDR2 is SMNVEV (reference sequence). The ends lost 2 bases at V and 6 bases at J; junction bases unmatched: 6. The CDR3 runs 15 residues. A word on this clone: The antigen remains unidentified.

Sequencing was performed with immunoSEQ multiplex PCR; in TCRdb, only in-frame clones are kept and a portion is missing. The table has some 200,000 clones, approximately 91% seen once; the top ten hold 0.95% to 1%. Sequencing used peripheral blood, obtained on day 0 of AZD1222 vaccination. This TCR was sampled from an adult in good health. V gene TRBV27 combines with J gene TRBJ1-1; 10 bases are a match to TRBD1. CDR3 bases: TGTGCCAGCAGTTTACGACAGGGGGCGATCGCTGAAGCTTTCTTT. It is translated as CASSLRQGAIAEAFF.